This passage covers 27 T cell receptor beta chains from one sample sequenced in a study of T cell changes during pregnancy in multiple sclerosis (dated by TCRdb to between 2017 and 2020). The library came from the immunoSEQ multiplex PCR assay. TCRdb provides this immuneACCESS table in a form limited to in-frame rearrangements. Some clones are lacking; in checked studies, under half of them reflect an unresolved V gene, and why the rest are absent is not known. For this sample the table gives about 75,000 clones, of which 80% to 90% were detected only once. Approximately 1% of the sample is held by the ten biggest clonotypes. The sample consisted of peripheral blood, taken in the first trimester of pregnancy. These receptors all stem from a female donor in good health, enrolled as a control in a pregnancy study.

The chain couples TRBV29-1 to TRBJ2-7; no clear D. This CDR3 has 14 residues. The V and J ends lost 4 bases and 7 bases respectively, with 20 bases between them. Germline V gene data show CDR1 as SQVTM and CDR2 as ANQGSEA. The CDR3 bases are TGCAGCGTTGTGGCGTCCCGACGAGGTGGGGAGCAGTACTTC. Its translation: CSVVASRRGGEQYF.

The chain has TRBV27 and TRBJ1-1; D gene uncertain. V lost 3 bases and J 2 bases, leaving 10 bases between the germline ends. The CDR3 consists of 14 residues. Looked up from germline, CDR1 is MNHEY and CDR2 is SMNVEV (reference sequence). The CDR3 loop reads CASSLRGTNTEAFF. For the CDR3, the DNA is TGTGCCAGCAGTTTGCGGGGAACCAACACTGAAGCTTTCTTT.

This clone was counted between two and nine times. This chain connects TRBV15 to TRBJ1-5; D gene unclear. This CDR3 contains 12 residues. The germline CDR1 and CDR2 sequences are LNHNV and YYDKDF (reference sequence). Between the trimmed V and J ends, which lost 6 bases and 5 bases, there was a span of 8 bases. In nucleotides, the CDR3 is TGTGCCACCAGACACGATCATCAGCCCCAGCATTTT. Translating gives CATRHDHQPQHF.

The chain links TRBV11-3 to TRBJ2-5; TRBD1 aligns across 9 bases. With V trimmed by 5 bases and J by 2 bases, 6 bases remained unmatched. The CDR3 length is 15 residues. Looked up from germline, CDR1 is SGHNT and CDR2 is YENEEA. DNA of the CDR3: TGTGCCAGCAGCCCGGGACAGGGACGGCAAGAGACCCAGTACTTC. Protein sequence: CASSPGQGRQETQYF.

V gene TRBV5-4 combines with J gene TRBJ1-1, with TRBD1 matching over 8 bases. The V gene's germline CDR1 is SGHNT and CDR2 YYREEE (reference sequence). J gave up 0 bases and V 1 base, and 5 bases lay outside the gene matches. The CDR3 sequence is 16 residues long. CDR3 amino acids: CASSLQNRGMNTEAFF. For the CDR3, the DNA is TGTGCCAGCAGCTTGCAAAACAGGGGGATGAACACTGAAGCTTTCTTT. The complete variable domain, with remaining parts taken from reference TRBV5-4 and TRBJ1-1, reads ETGVTQSPTHLIKTRGQQVTLRCSSQSGHNTVSWYQQALGQGPQFIFQYYREEENGRGNFPPRFSGLQFPNYSSELNVNALELDDSALYLCASSLQNRGMNTEAFFGQGTRLTVV.

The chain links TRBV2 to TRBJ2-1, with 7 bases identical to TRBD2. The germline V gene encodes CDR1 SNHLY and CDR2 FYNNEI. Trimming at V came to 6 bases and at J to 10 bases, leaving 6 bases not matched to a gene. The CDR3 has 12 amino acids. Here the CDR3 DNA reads TGTGCCAGCAGGGGGCCGGGGGGAGAGCAGTTCTTC. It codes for CASRGPGGEQFF.

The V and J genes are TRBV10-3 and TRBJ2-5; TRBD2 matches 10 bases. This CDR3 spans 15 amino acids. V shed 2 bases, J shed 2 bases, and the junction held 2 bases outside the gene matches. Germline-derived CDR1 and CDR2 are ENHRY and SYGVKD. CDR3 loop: CAISEPTSGQETQYF. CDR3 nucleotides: TGTGCCATCAGTGAGCCGACTAGCGGGCAAGAGACCCAGTACTTC.

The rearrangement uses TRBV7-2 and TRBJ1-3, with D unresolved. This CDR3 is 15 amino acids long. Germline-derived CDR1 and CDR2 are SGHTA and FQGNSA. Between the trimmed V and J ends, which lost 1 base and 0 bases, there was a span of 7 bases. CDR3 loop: CASSLGRSSGNTIYF. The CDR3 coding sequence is TGTGCCAGCAGCTTAGGACGGAGCTCTGGAAACACCATATATTTT.

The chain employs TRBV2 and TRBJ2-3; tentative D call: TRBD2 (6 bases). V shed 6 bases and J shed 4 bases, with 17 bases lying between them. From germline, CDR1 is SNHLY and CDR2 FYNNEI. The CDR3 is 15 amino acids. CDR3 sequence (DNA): TGTGCCAGCAGAGACGAAGCGACTAGGGCAGATACGCAGTATTTT. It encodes CASRDEATRADTQYF. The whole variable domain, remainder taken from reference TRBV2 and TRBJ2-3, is EPEVTQTPSHQVTQMGQEVILRCVPISNHLYFYWYRQILGQKVEFLVSFYNNEISEKSEIFDDQFSVERPDGSNFTLKIRSTKLEDSAMYFCASRDEATRADTQYFGPGTRLTVL.

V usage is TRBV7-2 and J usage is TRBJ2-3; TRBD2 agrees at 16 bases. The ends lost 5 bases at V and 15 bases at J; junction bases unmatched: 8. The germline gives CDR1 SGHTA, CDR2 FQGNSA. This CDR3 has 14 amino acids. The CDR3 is CASSMGLAGGLQYF. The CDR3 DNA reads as TGTGCCAGCAGCATGGGACTAGCGGGAGGGCTACAATATTTT.

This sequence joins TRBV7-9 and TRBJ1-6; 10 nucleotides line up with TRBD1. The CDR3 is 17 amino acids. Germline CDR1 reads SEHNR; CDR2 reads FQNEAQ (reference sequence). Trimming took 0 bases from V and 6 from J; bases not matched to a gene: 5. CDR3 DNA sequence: TGTGCCAGCAGCTTAGCGCTGGGACAGGGGATTAATTCACCCCTCCACTTT. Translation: CASSLALGQGINSPLHF.

This CDR3 reads CASSGGGSTDTQYF. The CDR3 coding sequence is TGTGCCAGCAGTGGCGGGGGGAGCACAGATACGCAGTATTTT. V gene TRBV6-1 combines with J gene TRBJ2-3; TRBD2 aligns across 8 bases. Germline CDR1 MNHNS, CDR2 SASEGT. The length of the CDR3 is 14 residues. With 4 bases clipped from V and 0 bases from J, the junction kept 0 bases outside the gene matches.

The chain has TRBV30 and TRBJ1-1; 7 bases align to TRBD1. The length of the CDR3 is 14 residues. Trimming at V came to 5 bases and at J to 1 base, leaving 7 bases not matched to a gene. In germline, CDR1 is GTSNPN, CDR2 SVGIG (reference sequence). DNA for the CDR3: TGTGCCTGGGAGAGGGGGCTCCAGAACACTGAAGCTTTCTTT. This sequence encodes CAWERGLQNTEAFF.

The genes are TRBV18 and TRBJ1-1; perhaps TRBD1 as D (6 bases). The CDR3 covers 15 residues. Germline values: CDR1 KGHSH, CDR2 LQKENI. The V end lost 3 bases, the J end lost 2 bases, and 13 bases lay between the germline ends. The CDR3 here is CASSPNREGNTEAFF. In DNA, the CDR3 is TGTGCCAGCTCACCTAACAGGGAAGGAAACACTGAAGCTTTCTTT.

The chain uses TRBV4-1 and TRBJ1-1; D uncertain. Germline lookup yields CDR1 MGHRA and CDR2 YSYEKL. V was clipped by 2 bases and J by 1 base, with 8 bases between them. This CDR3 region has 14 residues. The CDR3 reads CASSQREENTEAFF. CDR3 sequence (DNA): TGCGCCAGCAGCCAAAGAGAGGAGAACACTGAAGCTTTCTTT.

In DNA, the CDR3 is TGTGCCAGCAGCGGACGACTAGCGGGACAAGAGACCCAGTACTTC. It translates to CASSGRLAGQETQYF. The chain recombines TRBV5-4 with TRBJ2-5; 11 bases fit TRBD2. CDR1 is SGHNT, CDR2 YYREEE, per germline (reference sequence). The CDR3 is made up of 15 amino acids. V lost 4 bases, J lost 2 bases, and 4 bases stayed unmatched.

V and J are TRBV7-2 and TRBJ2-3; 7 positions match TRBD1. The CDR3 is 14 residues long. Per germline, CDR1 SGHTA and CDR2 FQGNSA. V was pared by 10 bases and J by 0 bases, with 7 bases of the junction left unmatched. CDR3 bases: TGTGCCACCAATAGGGACAGAAGCACAGATACGCAGTATTTT. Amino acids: CATNRDRSTDTQYF.

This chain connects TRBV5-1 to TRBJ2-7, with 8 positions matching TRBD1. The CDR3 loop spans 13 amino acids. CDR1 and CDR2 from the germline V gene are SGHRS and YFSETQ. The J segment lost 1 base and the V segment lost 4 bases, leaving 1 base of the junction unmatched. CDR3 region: CASSRTGSYEQYF. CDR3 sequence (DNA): TGCGCCAGCAGCAGGACAGGGTCCTACGAGCAGTACTTC.

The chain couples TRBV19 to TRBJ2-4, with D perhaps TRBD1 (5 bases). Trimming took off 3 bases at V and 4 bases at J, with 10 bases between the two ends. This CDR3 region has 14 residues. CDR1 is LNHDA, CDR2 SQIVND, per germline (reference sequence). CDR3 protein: CASSIQGGKNIQYF. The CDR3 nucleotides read TGTGCCAGTAGTATCCAGGGTGGGAAAAACATTCAGTACTTC.

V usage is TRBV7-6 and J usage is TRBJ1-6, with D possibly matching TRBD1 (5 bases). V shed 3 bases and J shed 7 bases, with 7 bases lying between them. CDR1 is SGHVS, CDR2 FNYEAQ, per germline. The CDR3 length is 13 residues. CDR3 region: CASSFDRNSPLHF. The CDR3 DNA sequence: TGTGCCAGCAGCTTTGACAGAAATTCACCCCTCCACTTT.

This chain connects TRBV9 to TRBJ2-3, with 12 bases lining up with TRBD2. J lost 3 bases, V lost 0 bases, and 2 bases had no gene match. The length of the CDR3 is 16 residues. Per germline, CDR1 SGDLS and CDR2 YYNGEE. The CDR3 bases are TGTGCCAGCAGCGTAGGAACTAGCGGGAGGACAGATACGCAGTATTTT. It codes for CASSVGTSGRTDTQYF.

DNA of the CDR3: TGTGCCAGCAGCCCGGTTCGGGGGGGCCCGGGGAATGAGCAGTTCTTC. Its protein is CASSPVRGGPGNEQFF. The genes are TRBV7-9 and TRBJ2-1; 8 bases agree with TRBD2. This CDR3 is 16 amino acids long. The germline gives CDR1 SEHNR, CDR2 FQNEAQ (reference sequence). Trimming cost V 5 bases and J 7 bases; bases outside gene matches: 13.

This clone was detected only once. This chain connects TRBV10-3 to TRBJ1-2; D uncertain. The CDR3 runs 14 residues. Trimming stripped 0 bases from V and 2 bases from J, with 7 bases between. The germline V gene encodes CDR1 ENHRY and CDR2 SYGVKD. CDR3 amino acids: CAISESPGNYGYTF. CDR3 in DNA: TGTGCCATCAGTGAGTCGCCAGGAAACTATGGCTACACCTTC.

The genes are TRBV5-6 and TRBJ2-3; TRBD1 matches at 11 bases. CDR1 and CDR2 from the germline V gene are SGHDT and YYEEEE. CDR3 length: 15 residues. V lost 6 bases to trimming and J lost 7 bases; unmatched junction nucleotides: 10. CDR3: CASNTGTGGPHTQYF. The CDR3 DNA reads TGTGCCAGCAACACCGGGACAGGGGGACCCCATACGCAGTATTTT.

CDR3 coding DNA: TGTGCCAGCAGCATGTACTACGAGCAGTACTTC. As protein: CASSMYYEQYF. V usage is TRBV7-4 and J usage is TRBJ2-7; no firm D call. The V and J ends lost 5 bases and 3 bases respectively, with 5 bases between them. Looked up from germline, CDR1 is SGHVT and CDR2 is SQSDAQ. The CDR3 runs 11 residues.

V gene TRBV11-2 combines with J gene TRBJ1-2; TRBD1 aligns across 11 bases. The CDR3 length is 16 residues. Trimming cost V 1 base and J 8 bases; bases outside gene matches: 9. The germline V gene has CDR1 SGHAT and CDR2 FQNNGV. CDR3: CASSLALGQGAKGYTF. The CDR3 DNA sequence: TGTGCCAGCAGCTTAGCTCTCGGACAGGGGGCGAAGGGCTACACCTTC.

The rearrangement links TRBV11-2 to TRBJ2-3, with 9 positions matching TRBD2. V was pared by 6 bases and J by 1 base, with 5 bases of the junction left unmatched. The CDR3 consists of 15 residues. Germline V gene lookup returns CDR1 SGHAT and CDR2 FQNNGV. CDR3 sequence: CASRPTSGRTDTQYF. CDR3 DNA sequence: TGTGCCAGCAGGCCGACTAGCGGACGCACAGATACGCAGTATTTT.